Each of the 25 T cell receptor beta chains below was sequenced from the same sample in a study of cytomegalovirus exposure and HLA in healthy donors. Primers: 60 Vbeta forward and 13 Jbeta reverse. Clones were sequenced by immunoSEQ multiplex PCR, and TCRdb holds only the in-frame ones, with some missing. The sample includes about 110,000 clones, less than 70% seen only once; the top ten take 5.4%. Sequenced sample: PBMCs. The receptor set was obtained from an older woman in good health and CMV-seropositive.

This clone was seen a single time. This chain connects TRBV6-5 to TRBJ2-6; the match to TRBD1 covers 8 bases. Trimming took 6 bases from V and 1 from J; bases not matched to a gene: 2. This CDR3 contains 15 residues. CDR1 is MNHEY and CDR2 is SVGAGI in the germline V gene. The CDR3 nucleotides read TGTGCCAGCAGGGACAGGGTATCTGGGGCCAACGTCCTGACTTTC. It is translated as CASRDRVSGANVLTF.

The chain is built from TRBV25-1 and TRBJ2-6; D unresolved. Germline lookup yields CDR1 MGHDK and CDR2 SYGVNS. V dropped 4 bases and J dropped 4 bases, with 8 bases sitting between them. The CDR3 consists of 14 residues. This CDR3 reads CASSASRGANVLTF. CDR3 in DNA: TGTGCCAGCAGTGCCTCGAGGGGGGCCAACGTCCTGACTTTC.

The chain recombines TRBV5-1 with TRBJ1-1; D is perhaps TRBD1 (5 bases). The V end lost 3 bases, the J end lost 5 bases, and 20 bases lay between the germline ends. CDR1 is SGHRS and CDR2 is YFSETQ in the germline V gene. The CDR3 spans 16 residues. CDR3 loop: CASSYSDRAGGTEAFF. The DNA for the CDR3 is TGCGCCAGCAGCTACTCAGACAGAGCGGGGGGGACTGAAGCTTTCTTT.

Only a few counts were recorded for this clone. The chain is built from TRBV7-9 and TRBJ1-4; 9 positions agree with TRBD1. CDR3 length: 16 amino acids. The V gene's germline CDR1 is SEHNR and CDR2 FQNEAQ (reference sequence). The J segment lost 8 bases and the V segment lost 3 bases, leaving 10 bases of the junction unmatched. The CDR3 is CASSFSPGQGSEKLFF. CDR3 sequence (DNA): TGTGCCAGCAGCTTTTCTCCGGGACAGGGATCAGAAAAACTGTTTTTT.

V usage is TRBV10-3 and J usage is TRBJ1-1; D is unresolved. Per germline, CDR1 ENHRY and CDR2 SYGVKD. This CDR3 contains 13 residues. The V gene lost 5 bases and the J gene lost 3 bases, with 10 bases spanning the gap. CDR3 DNA sequence: TGTGCCATCAGTCCCCGGGATTACACTGAAGCTTTCTTT. Its translation: CAISPRDYTEAFF.

V usage is TRBV4-2 and J usage is TRBJ2-1, with a possible D match to TRBD2 (7 bases). CDR1 is LGHNA, CDR2 YNFKEQ, per germline. V lost 3 bases, J lost 6 bases, and 24 bases lay in between. The CDR3 runs 18 residues. CDR3 in DNA: TGTGCCAGCAGCCAGGCCGGGGACTCGCGGGGGCCTTCCAATGAGCAGTTCTTC. This encodes CASSQAGDSRGPSNEQFF.

As DNA, the CDR3 is TGTGCCTGGAGCAATATCGTGACTAGCGGGGGGTCCTACAATGAGCAGTTCTTC. It is translated as CAWSNIVTSGGSYNEQFF. This chain uses TRBV30 with TRBJ2-1; TRBD2 aligns across 13 bases. Per germline, CDR1 GTSNPN and CDR2 SVGIG (reference sequence). Trimming took 3 bases from V and 1 from J; bases not matched to a gene: 9. The CDR3 contains 18 residues.

This clone has more than one count but fewer than ten. This rearrangement joins TRBV29-1 to TRBJ1-5; the match to TRBD1 covers 7 bases. CDR3 length: 13 amino acids. The V gene end was trimmed by 6 bases and the J gene end by 0 bases; junction bases not matched to a gene: 2. Per the germline V gene, CDR1 is SQVTM and CDR2 is ANQGSEA. The chain's CDR3 is CSVGTVSNQPQHF. The CDR3, as DNA: TGCAGCGTGGGGACAGTTAGCAATCAGCCCCAGCATTTT.

This clone is a singleton in its sample. This chain joins TRBV30 and TRBJ2-6; D gene unclear. The CDR3 sequence is 13 residues long. Germline CDR1 is GTSNPN and CDR2 is SVGIG (reference sequence). The ends were cut back, 3 bases at V and 3 bases at J, with 6 bases in the middle. CDR3 bases: TGTGCCTGGAGGAGCCATGGGGCCAACGTCCTGACTTTC. This sequence encodes CAWRSHGANVLTF.

The sample holds one count of this clone. This rearrangement joins TRBV4-1 to TRBJ1-2; D is uncertain. Germline V gives CDR1 MGHRA, CDR2 YSYEKL. V dropped 0 bases and J dropped 0 bases, with 17 bases sitting between them. This CDR3 contains 18 residues. DNA of the CDR3: TGCGCCAGCAGCCAAGAACGCGCCCGGGTGGTAGCTAACTATGGCTACACCTTC. Translating gives CASSQERARVVANYGYTF.

In its sample, this clone was seen once. V usage is TRBV15 and J usage is TRBJ1-3, with 8 bases that match TRBD1. The CDR3 is 16 amino acids. The junction had 2 bases not matched to a gene; V was cut back by 1 base and J by 0 bases. Germline CDR1 reads LNHNV; CDR2 reads YYDKDF (reference sequence). The CDR3 DNA is TGTGCCACCAGCAGAGGGGACAGGACCTCTGGAAACACCATATATTTT. As protein: CATSRGDRTSGNTIYF. The variable domain in full, with the rest retrieved from reference TRBV15 and TRBJ1-3, is DAMVIQNPRYQVTQFGKPVTLSCSQTLNHNVMYWYQQKSSQAPKLLFHYYDKDFNNEADTPDNFQSRRPNTSFCFLDIRSPGLGDTAMYLCATSRGDRTSGNTIYFGEGSWLTVV.

The chain has TRBV28 and TRBJ1-5; 8 bases line up with TRBD1. The V segment lost 8 bases and the J segment 4 bases; nucleotides outside the gene matches: 1. This CDR3 is built from 12 residues. The V gene's germline CDR1 is MDHEN and CDR2 SYDVKM. CDR3 DNA: TGTGCCAGCGACAGGGGTAATCAGCCCCAGCATTTT. Translation: CASDRGNQPQHF.

The chain employs TRBV4-1 and TRBJ1-5; D is possibly TRBD1 (6 bases). This CDR3 comprises 16 residues. Germline V gene sequence: CDR1 MGHRA, CDR2 YSYEKL. Trimming stripped 0 bases from V and 0 bases from J, with 9 bases between. The CDR3 DNA is TGCGCCAGCAGCCAAGATCGGACAGTTAGCAATCAGCCCCAGCATTTT. Translating it yields CASSQDRTVSNQPQHF.

The V gene is TRBV25-1, the J gene TRBJ2-5, with 8 bases lining up with TRBD1. This CDR3 contains 16 residues. V lost 1 base, J lost 5 bases, and 9 bases stayed unmatched. Per germline, CDR1 MGHDK and CDR2 SYGVNS. CDR3 bases: TGTGCCAGCAGTGAATCAGGGGGCGCAGGGTCGGAGACCCAGTACTTC. Amino acids: CASSESGGAGSETQYF.

DNA for the CDR3: TGTGCCAGCTCGAAGATAGCGGGAGAGACCCAGTACTTC. Its translation is CASSKIAGETQYF. V and J are TRBV18 and TRBJ2-5, with 7 positions matching TRBD2. V trimming: 6 bases; J trimming: 4 bases; junction bases outside the gene matches: 5. In germline, CDR1 is KGHSH, CDR2 LQKENI. The CDR3 is 13 residues long.

The rearrangement joins TRBV4-2 to TRBJ2-1; no firm D call. V gave up 0 bases and J gave up 6 bases, with 9 bases separating them. Germline V lookup: CDR1 LGHNA, CDR2 YNFKEQ. The length of the CDR3 is 14 residues. In nucleotides, the CDR3 is TGTGCCAGCAGCCAAGATATGTCGGGCAATGAGCAGTTCTTC. Translating it yields CASSQDMSGNEQFF.

This chain links TRBV10-2 with TRBJ1-4, with TRBD1 identical over 7 bases. CDR1 is WSHSY and CDR2 is SAAADI in the germline V gene. V was clipped by 7 bases and J by 9 bases; unmatched bases: 11. This CDR3 has 14 amino acids. The CDR3 here is CASTPEAGGKKLFF. For the CDR3, the DNA is TGCGCCAGCACACCTGAAGCAGGGGGTAAAAAACTGTTTTTT.

The chain combines TRBV5-1 with TRBJ2-5; D call uncertain. V was cut by 4 bases and J by 5 bases, with 9 bases left in between. Germline CDR1 reads SGHRS; CDR2 reads YFSETQ. The CDR3 is 12 amino acids. The CDR3 spells CASSRELETQYF. CDR3 DNA: TGCGCCAGCAGCCGCGAGCTGGAGACCCAGTACTTC.

Written as DNA, the CDR3 is TGCGCCAGCAGCGCCGGACAGTTAGCAGATACGCAGTATTTT. It yields the protein CASSAGQLADTQYF. This chain connects TRBV5-1 to TRBJ2-3; a weak D match, TRBD1 (6 bases). The CDR3 totals 14 residues. V lost 4 bases and J lost 4, with 13 bases in between. The germline CDR1 and CDR2 sequences are SGHRS and YFSETQ.

The chain joins TRBV9 to TRBJ2-3; 9 nucleotides match TRBD1. Germline assignment: CDR1 SGDLS and CDR2 YYNGEE. Germline trimming cut 2 bases from V and 2 bases from J; bases unmatched to any gene: 3. The CDR3 is 15 residues long. The CDR3: CASSVRTGDTDTQYF. CDR3 DNA sequence: TGTGCCAGCAGCGTGAGGACAGGGGACACAGATACGCAGTATTTT.

The chain is built from TRBV6-5 and TRBJ2-7; 7 nucleotides line up with TRBD1. Trimming cost V 6 bases and J 3 bases; bases outside gene matches: 8. The CDR3 has 14 residues. Germline V lookup: CDR1 MNHEY, CDR2 SVGAGI. The CDR3 DNA is TGTGCCAGCAGGACCACAGGGGCCGACTACGAGCAGTACTTC. Amino acids: CASRTTGADYEQYF.

This clone was detected once. The J gene is TRBJ1-1, the V gene TRBV6-1; D gene ambiguous. Trimming took 4 bases from V and 1 from J, leaving 10 bases between them. The germline V gene encodes CDR1 MNHNS and CDR2 SASEGT. The CDR3 has 14 residues. The CDR3 sequence: CASSGLPGNTEAFF. CDR3 nucleotides: TGTGCCAGCAGTGGGCTCCCAGGGAACACTGAAGCTTTCTTT.

This rearrangement joins TRBV7-9 to TRBJ2-3; 16 bases agree with TRBD2. This CDR3 region has 17 residues. The junction had 5 bases not matched to a gene; V was cut back by 5 bases and J by 3 bases. CDR1 is SEHNR and CDR2 is FQNEAQ in the germline V gene (reference sequence). CDR3 region: CASSPGTSGGATDTQYF. For the CDR3, the DNA is TGTGCCAGCAGCCCCGGGACTAGCGGGGGGGCGACAGATACGCAGTATTTT.

The chain combines TRBV2 with TRBJ1-5; perhaps TRBD1 as D (6 bases). This CDR3 spans 16 amino acids. V dropped 8 bases and J dropped 3 bases, with 20 bases sitting between them. CDR1 is SNHLY and CDR2 is FYNNEI in the germline V gene. The CDR3 coding sequence is TGTGCCAGCGGGGGCAATAAGGGACCTTACAATCAGCCCCAGCATTTT. Residues: CASGGNKGPYNQPQHF.

A few counts support this clone. This sequence joins TRBV19 and TRBJ2-3, with 12 bases that match TRBD2. CDR1 is LNHDA, CDR2 SQIVND, per germline (reference sequence). The CDR3 length is 16 residues. Losses at the gene ends were 5 bases for V and 6 bases for J; bases not matched to a gene: 9. CDR3 in DNA: TGTGCCAGTAGTCAACCTAGCGGGGGGGTAGCGGATACGCAGTATTTT. This codes for CASSQPSGGVADTQYF.